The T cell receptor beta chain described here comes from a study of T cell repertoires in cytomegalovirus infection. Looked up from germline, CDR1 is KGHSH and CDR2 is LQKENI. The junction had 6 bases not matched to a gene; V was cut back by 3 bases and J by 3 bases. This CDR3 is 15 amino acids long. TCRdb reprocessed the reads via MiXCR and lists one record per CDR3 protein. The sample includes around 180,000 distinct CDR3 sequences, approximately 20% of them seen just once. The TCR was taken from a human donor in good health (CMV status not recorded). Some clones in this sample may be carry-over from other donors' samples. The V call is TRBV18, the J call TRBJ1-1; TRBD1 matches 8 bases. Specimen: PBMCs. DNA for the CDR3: TGTGCCAGCTCACCTCTAACAGGGGGGGACACTGAAGCTTTCTTT. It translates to CASSPLTGGDTEAFF.